This TCR beta chain was sequenced in a study of cytomegalovirus exposure and HLA in healthy donors (dated by TCRdb to 2017 to 2019). Background on the whole study: An earlier analysis of approximately 640 of the donors reported 250 to 300 Gb of sequence data and 120 million or so unique TCR beta sequences from 190 million or so T cells. Roughly 300 gigabases of sequencing data and 75 million to 85 million unique TCR sequences made up an early release that covered some 640 HLA-typed donors. Of the 300 to 500 genotyped donors, more than 75% were placed in the genetic ancestry cluster associated with self-reported Caucasian donors. The aim of the study was to test whether cataloging public T cell receptors could identify signatures of past pathogen exposure. The study profiled the T cell repertoires of about 720 subjects by immunosequencing and related them to cytomegalovirus serostatus. A separate validation cohort of roughly 110 different subjects was used in addition to the 666-subject first cohort. The study combined high-throughput TCR immunosequencing, statistical association of individual TCRs with disease status, and machine learning to predict cytomegalovirus infection status. In a later analysis, previously published TCR beta repertoires from 550 to 700 donors were re-analyzed and high-resolution HLA genotyping was added so that TCR occurrence patterns could be studied. Rather than using new phenotypic data, the later analysis identified candidate immune exposures from TCR beta sequences and from how often those sequences occurred across donors. To decide whether each TCR beta V gene segment behaved as functional or pseudogenic, an earlier analysis of some 600 of the donors relied on high-throughput TCR beta sequencing. Donor age, sex, ethnicity and CMV serostatus were compiled together with the repertoire data. In a later genetic analysis, genome-wide SNP genotypes for about 60% of the 666 donors were used, and that subset was treated as a discovery cohort. Every repertoire in the discovery cohort had been generated on one and the same sequencing platform. HLA typing included class I and class II loci at four-digit resolution. The number of typed donors differed by locus: about 629-630 for A, B, C, DRB1 and DQB1; approximately 520 for DQA1; some 590 for DPA1; and about 470 for DPB1. Four to six DR-DQ haplotypes were handled as single units for association and clustering because linkage in the cohort was strong. Among around 400 genotyped donors of the cohort, an average of 235,054 unique TCR beta nucleotide sequences were sequenced per donor, 15% to 20% of them non-productive.

The cohort was made up of 500 to 850 healthy bone marrow donors. At the time of sampling, every cohort member was nominally healthy, though immune exposures that went unrecorded were likely present. The donor was CMV seropositive and belonged to the group of around 300 seropositive cohort members. A peripheral blood sample was collected from each donor, and TCR beta sequencing was performed on peripheral blood mononuclear cells. Genomic DNA was extracted from the blood cell samples with the Qiagen DNeasy Blood Extraction Kit. The protocol used for the library was the immunoSEQ multiplex PCR assay. The multiplex PCR relied on a mix of 60 forward primers for TCR Vbeta segments and 13 reverse primers for TCR Jbeta segments. The CDR3 region of rearranged TCR beta genes was amplified from genomic DNA with a multiplex PCR assay. The amplified TCR beta libraries were sequenced on the Illumina HiSeq System as 87-base-pair reads. Regarding the original processing steps: A later analysis counted some 80 million unique TCR beta chains across the 550 to 750 repertoires, and around 9.9 million of these chains were shared by at least two donors. Raw reads were error-corrected and collapsed into unique sequences with a nearest-neighbor algorithm that merged closely related sequences to remove PCR and sequencing errors. CDR3 sequences were aligned to IMGT reference sequences to assign V, D and J gene segments. For a sequence to be retained, a match of at least six nucleotides was required to both a V gene segment and a J gene segment. A rearrangement was called productive if the CDR3 had no stop codons and remained in frame with V and J, and every other rearrangement was called non-productive. CDR3 was defined by IMGT convention, running from the second conserved V-encoded cysteine to the conserved J-encoded phenylalanine. The earlier analysis of 550 to 650 of the donors excluded any sequence lacking an unambiguous match to a single V gene segment. An earlier analysis of fewer than 750 of the donors classified V segments as functional when productive rearrangements were above 56.7% and as segregating when the standard deviation between donors was above 5%. A statistical classification framework was built to diagnose cytomegalovirus status from the catalog of TCR beta chain sequences. V and J gene assignment, in a later analysis, came from comparing TCR nucleotide sequences with IMGT/GENE-DB human TR gene sequences. In a later analysis, CDR3 sequences and most-parsimonious VDJ recombination scenarios were assigned using the TCRdist pipeline. In a later analysis, each TCR beta chain was defined by its CDR3 amino acid sequence together with its V-gene family, and reads without a unique V-gene family were excluded. A later analysis removed 450 to 600 highly shared, low-generation-probability nucleotide sequences to deal with suspected cross-contamination and a sequencing artifact. In a later analysis, a clonal expansion index was calculated for each public chain from normalized within-repertoire ranks of inferred template counts. Generation probabilities in a later analysis came from a VDJ recombination model fitted to out-of-frame rearrangements, and those results were checked against IGoR. In a later analysis, TCR-TCR, TCR-HLA and TCR-CMV co-occurrence was scored with hypergeometric tests, and a repertoire-size bias correction was applied to TCR pairs. A later analysis estimated false discovery rates by permuting HLA or CMV assignments 20 times. In a later analysis, co-occurring TCRs were grouped using DBSCAN, and TCRdist sequence similarity was added for clustering within HLA-allele-positive subsets. For co-occurrence clustering, repertoires with fewer than 30,000 or more than 120,000 public chains were excluded, along with roughly 5 repertoires with anomalous nucleotide sharing. TCRdb obtained this table from immuneACCESS and retained in-frame rearrangements with V and J assigned. These tables miss some clones; where compared with another copy, unresolved V genes account for less than half of the shortfall, and the remainder is unexplained. V and J calls plus clone size are reproduced from that table; the DNA served to infer D and trimming. The sample table holds about 93,000 clones, of which over 55% were seen once. Under 6% of the sample goes to the ten largest clones.

Including cysteine and phenylalanine, the CDR3 has 11 amino acids. Only the CDR3 DNA stays, 33 bases, in frame from base 1. The germline V gene encodes CDR1 LNHDA and CDR2 SQIVND (reference sequence). This clone has only one observation. The clone's antigen remains unknown. One junction end does not reproduce the germline sequence, and a read error may be involved. The paper's findings and limits, for the study overall: In a later analysis, TCR association rates were found to vary across HLA loci, with the most associated TCRs seen for DRB1 alleles and the fewest for HLA-C alleles. In a later analysis, several top co-occurrence clusters were reported to appear linked to parvovirus B19, influenza, CMV and Epstein-Barr virus. Strong co-occurrence of HLA alleles, especially DR and DQ, made assigning TCR associations to individual alleles difficult. CMV serostatus was the only immune exposure information available for the cohort. A cluster of highly shared sequence variants was judged likely to represent a technical artifact of the sequencing pipeline. Because counts were too low, some 17 rarely observed V segments, including chromosome 9 orphons, were left out of the earlier analysis of 500 to 650 of the donors. It was suggested by the authors that the approach could potentially be generalized to other disease states and immunological phenotypes. An earlier analysis of 587 of the donors showed that most TCR beta V segments appeared in productive rearrangements either about 87% or about 30% of the time, which broadly matched IMGT annotations. The classifier was reported to diagnose cytomegalovirus status with high specificity and sensitivity in both the original and validation cohorts. Because HLA typing was unavailable for some donors at each locus, only the typed subset was used in association tests. In the study, some 180 TCR beta chains were listed as associated with cytomegalovirus. Most TCR sequences were observed very rarely across donors, whereas some public TCRs were present in many individuals. In vitro tests confirmed that a few of the cytomegalovirus-associated TCR beta chains recognize cytomegalovirus antigens. A later analysis associated 15,000 to 20,000 TCR beta sequences with specific HLA alleles at a false discovery rate of 0.05. Sequencing depth was assumed to be roughly uniform across donors in the presence/absence analyses, though that assumption may not hold. A later genetic analysis associated a missense DCLRE1C variant with V-gene and J-gene trimming of TCR beta chains, and an independent cohort replicated the association. In a later analysis, HLA-associated TCR beta chains showed more clonal expansion and lower generation probabilities than non-associated chains that were equally common. Some IMGT-functional V segments, including TRBV6-2 and TRBV6-3, could not be distinguished by the 87-base-pair reads and were therefore excluded. Most CMV-associated TCR beta chains appeared to be HLA-restricted in a later analysis, and the HLA associations seemed to be driven largely by CMV exposure. In a later genetic analysis, fewer N-insertions in productive TCRs were reported among donors in an Asian-associated ancestry cluster than the roughly 710-donor mean. Linkage disequilibrium might explain the correlated functional status among segregating V segments, but an unknown experimental factor could not be ruled out. A further reported finding was that TCR beta sequences accurately predicted the HLA-A and HLA-B alleles for most subjects in the first cohort. Only TCR beta chains were sequenced in this cohort, and the absence of alpha or paired-chain data limited detectable features.

This TCR came from a boy between 5 and 17 years old in good health and CMV-seropositive. The chain is assembled from TRBV19 and TRBJ1-2; 9 central nucleotides agree with TRBD1. The sequenced sample consisted of PBMCs. The DNA reads as follows: TGTGCCAGTAGTACAGGACAGGGGCAATCCTTC. Its amino acids are CASSTGQGQSF.